These 14 T cell receptor beta chains share one sample of origin, sequenced in a study of cytomegalovirus exposure and HLA in healthy donors. PCR used 60 Vbeta primers and 13 Jbeta primers. TCRdb's copy holds only in-frame clones and misses some; the assay was immunoSEQ multiplex PCR. This sample has just under 65,000 clones; about four fifths occur once, and the top ten carry around 4%. The sequenced sample was PBMCs. Receptors were obtained from a woman younger than 45 in good health and CMV-seronegative.

The chain has TRBV6-1 and TRBJ1-5, with 8 bases fitting TRBD1. CDR3 size: 15 residues. Looked up from germline, CDR1 is MNHNS and CDR2 is SASEGT. The junction had 7 bases not matched to a gene; V was cut back by 8 bases and J by 1 base. CDR3 bases: TGTGCCAGCGGACAGGGTCTATTCAGCAATCAGCCCCAGCATTTT. It translates to CASGQGLFSNQPQHF.

In DNA form, the CDR3 reads TGTGCCAGCAGCTACACAGGGGGGTATGGCTACACCTTC. Its translation is CASSYTGGYGYTF. The rearrangement joins TRBV5-6 to TRBJ1-2; 8 bases line up with TRBD1. Trimming cost V 3 bases and J 5 bases; bases outside gene matches: 3. CDR1 SGHDT and CDR2 YYEEEE come from the germline V gene. CDR3 length: 13 residues.

The rearrangement joins TRBV4-2 to TRBJ1-1, with TRBD1 matching 7 bases. CDR1 and CDR2 from the germline V gene are LGHNA and YNFKEQ. Germline trimming cut 2 bases from V and 5 bases from J; bases unmatched to any gene: 17. The CDR3 sequence is 18 residues long. The CDR3, as DNA: TGTGCCAGCAGCCAAAATGTCGTCTCCGACAGGGAGGTTACTGAAGCTTTCTTT. As protein: CASSQNVVSDREVTEAFF.

This clone appeared once. In nucleotides, the CDR3 is TGCGCCAGCAGCCAGGGACTAGCGGGGGGCTTCTCCTACGAGCAGTACTTC. This codes for CASSQGLAGGFSYEQYF. The genes are TRBV4-1 and TRBJ2-7; TRBD2 matches 15 bases. V was clipped by 3 bases and J by 0 bases; unmatched bases: 3. The germline V gene has CDR1 MGHRA and CDR2 YSYEKL. The CDR3 runs 17 residues.

The genes are TRBV6-5 and TRBJ2-2; TRBD2 aligns across 8 bases. V was clipped by 4 bases and J by 6 bases; unmatched bases: 7. The CDR3 totals 15 residues. Germline CDR1 is MNHEY and CDR2 is SVGAGI. CDR3 residues: CASSLSGLASGELFF. Written as DNA, the CDR3 is TGTGCCAGCAGTTTGTCTGGACTAGCCTCCGGGGAGCTGTTTTTT.

This rearrangement joins TRBV25-1 to TRBJ1-3; 7 bases map to TRBD1. J gave up 5 bases and V 1 base, and 5 bases lay outside the gene matches. The germline V gene has CDR1 MGHDK and CDR2 SYGVNS. CDR3 size: 15 residues. In DNA, the CDR3 is TGTGCCAGCAGTGAATTTGAGACAGGGAGAAACACCATATATTTT. Residues: CASSEFETGRNTIYF.

The chain has TRBV10-3 and TRBJ2-5; D ambiguous. The germline CDR1 and CDR2 sequences are ENHRY and SYGVKD. The CDR3 totals 12 residues. V was trimmed by 3 bases and J by 5 bases, leaving 7 bases between them. The CDR3 here is CAISEFGETQYF. CDR3 DNA: TGTGCCATCAGTGAATTCGGGGAGACCCAGTACTTC.

This chain uses TRBV6-5 with TRBJ2-1; TRBD2 aligns across 7 bases. The germline V gene encodes CDR1 MNHEY and CDR2 SVGAGI. V dropped 2 bases and J dropped 8; count of bases not matched to a gene: 9. The CDR3 has 15 residues. The CDR3 DNA reads as TGTGCCAGCAGTTACAGTAGCGGGCCTGGGGATGAGCAGTTCTTC. The encoded protein is CASSYSSGPGDEQFF.

V gene TRBV15 combines with J gene TRBJ2-7; 7 nucleotides align to TRBD1. This CDR3 spans 14 amino acids. The V gene end was trimmed by 5 bases and the J gene end by 4 bases; junction bases not matched to a gene: 8. Germline V gene lookup returns CDR1 LNHNV and CDR2 YYDKDF (reference sequence). CDR3 residues: CATSVTGQTYEQYF. In DNA form, the CDR3 reads TGTGCCACCAGCGTTACGGGACAGACTTACGAGCAGTACTTC. Looking up the rest from reference TRBV15 and TRBJ2-7 gives the full variable domain: DAMVIQNPRYQVTQFGKPVTLSCSQTLNHNVMYWYQQKSSQAPKLLFHYYDKDFNNEADTPDNFQSRRPNTSFCFLDIRSPGLGDTAMYLCATSVTGQTYEQYFGPGTRLTVT.

The chain couples TRBV7-9 to TRBJ2-7; 8 bases align to TRBD1. V lost 0 bases and J lost 6; bases outside the gene matches: 4. CDR3 length equals 14 residues. Germline CDR1 reads SEHNR; CDR2 reads FQNEAQ (reference sequence). Here the CDR3 reads CASSLAHTGGEQYF. Written as DNA, the CDR3 is TGTGCCAGCAGCTTAGCGCACACAGGGGGCGAGCAGTACTTC.

V is TRBV2 and J is TRBJ2-3, with D maybe TRBD1 (5 bases). Germline V gene sequence: CDR1 SNHLY, CDR2 FYNNEI. V was pared by 4 bases and J by 3 bases, with 14 bases between. This CDR3 region has 15 residues. CDR3 in DNA: TGTGCCAGCAGTGGGGGCTATCCGATGACAGATACGCAGTATTTT. Translating gives CASSGGYPMTDTQYF.

The gene calls are TRBV4-1 and TRBJ1-5, with TRBD1 as a possible D gene (6 bases). The CDR3 has 15 amino acids. CDR1 is MGHRA, CDR2 YSYEKL, per germline. V lost 1 base, J lost 5 bases, and 12 bases lay in between. The CDR3 is CASSQARQADQPQHF. In DNA, the CDR3 is TGCGCCAGCAGCCAAGCACGACAGGCCGATCAGCCCCAGCATTTT.

The chain recombines TRBV5-1 with TRBJ1-3, with D perhaps TRBD1 (6 bases). V was cut by 4 bases and J by 0 bases, with 14 bases left in between. Germline V gene lookup returns CDR1 SGHRS and CDR2 YFSETQ. The CDR3 has 16 amino acids. CDR3 region: CASSGGGGYSGNTIYF. In DNA, the CDR3 is TGCGCCAGCAGCGGAGGGGGGGGCTACTCTGGAAACACCATATATTTT.

The rearrangement links TRBV2 to TRBJ2-7; perhaps TRBD1 as D (5 bases). The CDR3 totals 15 residues. The germline V gene has CDR1 SNHLY and CDR2 FYNNEI. V shed 3 bases and J shed 5 bases, with 17 bases lying between them. The CDR3 DNA is TGTGCCAGCAGTGATCAGTTGGCAGGGAACCACGAGCAGTACTTC. Protein product: CASSDQLAGNHEQYF. Variable domain in full (rest from reference TRBV2 and TRBJ2-7): EPEVTQTPSHQVTQMGQEVILRCVPISNHLYFYWYRQILGQKVEFLVSFYNNEISEKSEIFDDQFSVERPDGSNFTLKIRSTKLEDSAMYFCASSDQLAGNHEQYFGPGTRLTVT.